Shown below are 25 T cell receptor beta chains from a single sample sequenced in a study of cytomegalovirus exposure and HLA in healthy donors. In the PCR, 60 Vbeta and 13 Jbeta primers were used. The table came from immunoSEQ multiplex PCR; TCRdb's copy has only in-frame clones and leaves some out. Of some 180,000 clones in the sample, around 83% are singletons; the top ten hold 1.7%. Sequences were obtained from PBMCs. These receptor sequences come from a woman aged 18-29 years in good health and CMV-seronegative.

The rearrangement links TRBV30 to TRBJ2-1, with a weak D call TRBD1 (6 bases). Looked up from germline, CDR1 is GTSNPN and CDR2 is SVGIG (reference sequence). CDR3 length: 11 amino acids. Trimming pared 5 bases from V and 7 bases from J, leaving 9 bases between. CDR3 in amino acids: CAWRRGNEQFF. The CDR3 DNA reads TGTGCCTGGCGCAGGGGTAATGAGCAGTTCTTC.

As for this clone: One junction end disagrees with the germline gene, perhaps due to a read error. This specimen includes other DNA sequences encoding the same CDR3. This rearrangement joins TRBV27 to TRBJ2-1, with TRBD2 matching over 7 bases. This CDR3 comprises 15 residues. CDR1 is MNHEY and CDR2 is SMNVEV in the germline V gene (reference sequence). CDR3 sequence (DNA): TGTGCCAGCCCCACACGGCTAGCGGCATACAATGAACAGTTCTTC. This sequence encodes CASPTRLAAYNEQFF.

The chain recombines TRBV19 with TRBJ2-1; D ambiguous. The CDR3 totals 12 residues. Germline V gene data show CDR1 as LNHDA and CDR2 as SQIVND (reference sequence). Trimming took 3 bases from V and 9 from J, leaving 9 bases between them. Written as DNA, the CDR3 is TGTGCCAGTAGTATTGATGGAGTTGAGCAGTTCTTC. Protein sequence: CASSIDGVEQFF.

The chain recombines TRBV5-4 with TRBJ2-5; TRBD1 matches at 7 bases. The CDR3 is 14 residues long. CDR1 is SGHNT, CDR2 YYREEE, per germline (reference sequence). With V trimmed by 0 bases and J by 6 bases, 5 bases remained unmatched. CDR3 bases: TGTGCCAGCAGCTTGGGAGGGGGCAGGAAGACCCAGTACTTC. This sequence encodes CASSLGGGRKTQYF.

The chain is built from TRBV2 and TRBJ1-2, with 9 positions matching TRBD1. This CDR3 region has 15 residues. Germline V lookup: CDR1 SNHLY, CDR2 FYNNEI. V trimming: 3 bases; J trimming: 7 bases; junction bases outside the gene matches: 9. The DNA of the CDR3 is TGTGCCAGCAGTGATAATTGGACAGGGGATTTTGGCTACACCTTC. Protein sequence: CASSDNWTGDFGYTF.

This clone was seen just once. This chain uses TRBV7-2 with TRBJ2-5; D is uncertain. Germline CDR1 reads SGHTA; CDR2 reads FQGNSA. Trimming took off 1 base at V and 5 bases at J, with 11 bases between the two ends. The CDR3 runs to 14 residues. The CDR3: CASSLVDSYETQYF. The CDR3, as DNA: TGTGCCAGCAGCTTAGTTGATAGTTATGAGACCCAGTACTTC.

The CDR3 is CASSQDVTEFYGYTF. In DNA form, the CDR3 reads TGCGCCAGCAGCCAAGATGTGACAGAATTCTATGGCTACACCTTC. The rearrangement joins TRBV4-1 to TRBJ1-2, with TRBD1 as a possible D gene (5 bases). CDR1 and CDR2 (germline): MGHRA, YSYEKL. Trimming removed 0 bases at V and 4 bases at J, with 12 bases between. This CDR3 is built from 15 residues.

In this sample, this clone turned up once. V is TRBV7-6 and J is TRBJ2-5, with D possibly being TRBD1 (5 bases). Trimming stripped 3 bases from V and 3 bases from J, with 8 bases between. This CDR3 has 13 residues. CDR1 and CDR2 from the germline V gene are SGHVS and FNYEAQ. The CDR3 DNA reads as TGTGCCAGCAGCTTTGAGACAGAAGAGACCCAGTACTTC. Residues: CASSFETEETQYF.

This chain links TRBV9 with TRBJ1-2; 7 bases align to TRBD1. Germline CDR1 is SGDLS and CDR2 is YYNGEE. The V and J ends lost 3 bases and 3 bases, in that order; junction bases with no gene match: 8. The CDR3 consists of 15 residues. CDR3 bases: TGTGCCAGCAGCGCGTCGACAGGGATGGACTATGGCTACACCTTC. Translation gives CASSASTGMDYGYTF.

This chain connects TRBV18 to TRBJ2-5, with a possible D match to TRBD1 (5 bases). The CDR3 has 13 residues. Trimming removed 5 bases at V and 1 base at J, with 8 bases between. The germline V gene encodes CDR1 KGHSH and CDR2 LQKENI. The CDR3 sequence is CASSIQGQETQYF. The CDR3 coding sequence is TGTGCCAGCTCAATTCAGGGCCAAGAGACCCAGTACTTC.

This chain joins TRBV7-8 and TRBJ2-5, with no clear D. The CDR3 loop spans 15 amino acids. V was shortened by 1 base and J by 4 bases, with 13 bases between the two germline ends. Germline lookup yields CDR1 SGHVS and CDR2 FQNEAQ. This chain's CDR3 is CASSLVPPSLETQYF. The CDR3 nucleotides are TGTGCCAGCAGCTTAGTTCCCCCTTCGTTAGAGACCCAGTACTTC.

The V call is TRBV6-1, the J call TRBJ2-3, with 14 positions matching TRBD2. V lost 3 bases to trimming and J lost 4 bases; unmatched junction nucleotides: 3. This CDR3 region has 16 residues. Looked up from germline, CDR1 is MNHNS and CDR2 is SASEGT. The CDR3 loop reads CASSDGLAGGADTQYF. The DNA of the CDR3 is TGTGCCAGCAGTGACGGACTAGCGGGAGGCGCAGATACGCAGTATTTT.

The chain couples TRBV11-2 to TRBJ2-1; 12 nucleotides match TRBD2. The CDR3 has 15 residues. V gave up 4 bases and J gave up 7 bases; unmatched junction bases: 5. Germline values: CDR1 SGHAT, CDR2 FQNNGV. CDR3 residues: CASSSTSGSFNEQFF. For the CDR3, the DNA is TGTGCCAGCAGCTCGACTAGCGGGAGTTTTAATGAGCAGTTCTTC.

CDR3 region: CASSPEYRDPYEQYF. Written as DNA, the CDR3 is TGTGCCAGCAGCCCTGAATACAGGGATCCCTACGAGCAGTACTTC. The chain employs TRBV5-4 and TRBJ2-7; possible D gene TRBD1, 6 bases. The CDR3 has 15 amino acids. Germline V gives CDR1 SGHNT, CDR2 YYREEE (reference sequence). Trimming removed 4 bases from V and 2 bases from J, with 16 bases in between.

This chain links TRBV10-1 with TRBJ2-3; TRBD2 aligns across 13 bases. The germline V gene encodes CDR1 WNHNN and CDR2 SYGVQD (reference sequence). V trimming: 6 bases; J trimming: 1 base; junction bases outside the gene matches: 4. The CDR3 contains 16 residues. CDR3 region: CASSRLAGGGTDTQYF. The DNA of the CDR3 is TGCGCCAGCAGCAGACTAGCGGGAGGCGGCACAGATACGCAGTATTTT.

The chain couples TRBV7-9 to TRBJ2-7; 9 bases are shared with TRBD1. The CDR3 has 16 amino acids. J was trimmed by 0 bases and V by 4 bases; bases with no gene match: 7. The V gene's germline CDR1 is SEHNR and CDR2 FQNEAQ (reference sequence). In DNA form, the CDR3 reads TGTGCCAGCAGCTATTATACAGGGGGCCCCTCCTACGAGCAGTACTTC. Protein product: CASSYYTGGPSYEQYF.

This clone was picked up a small number of times. This rearrangement joins TRBV7-9 to TRBJ1-5; D gene ambiguous. Germline V CDR1 and CDR2: SEHNR, FQNEAQ (reference sequence). The CDR3 contains 12 residues. V dropped 11 bases and J dropped 6 bases, with 14 bases sitting between them. The CDR3 loop reads CALASGTQPQHF. The CDR3 coding sequence is TGTGCCCTAGCTTCGGGAACTCAGCCCCAGCATTTT.

The V and J genes are TRBV7-9 and TRBJ2-7; tentatively, D is TRBD1 (6 bases). The CDR3 has 14 residues. The V gene lost 5 bases and the J gene lost 4 bases, with 15 bases spanning the gap. In germline, CDR1 is SEHNR, CDR2 FQNEAQ (reference sequence). CDR3: CASSPSNTGYEQYV. Written as DNA, the CDR3 is TGTGCCAGCAGCCCCAGTAACACAGGGTACGAGCAGTACGTC.

V gene TRBV14 combines with J gene TRBJ2-4; 10 bases are shared with TRBD1. V dropped 4 bases and J dropped 9; count of bases not matched to a gene: 6. The germline gives CDR1 SGHDN, CDR2 FVKESK. CDR3 length equals 14 residues. CDR3 in DNA: TGTGCCAGCAGCCTCCGACAGGGGGCTTCCATTCAGTACTTC. Its protein is CASSLRQGASIQYF.

This sequence joins TRBV7-9 and TRBJ2-5; 7 positions match TRBD1. The last part of the DNA fits TRBJ2-7 better; the J call may be wrong. Per the germline V gene, CDR1 is SEHNR and CDR2 is FQNEAQ (reference sequence). The CDR3 totals 16 residues. The CDR3 bases are TGTGCCAGCAGCGAAATATGGGGACAGAGCCTCTACGAGCAGTACTTC. This translates into CASSEIWGQSLYEQYF.

The chain has TRBV2 and TRBJ2-3; 8 bases are a match to TRBD1. V lost 6 bases to trimming and J lost 1 base; unmatched junction nucleotides: 15. The CDR3 sequence is 18 residues long. Germline CDR1 and CDR2: SNHLY and FYNNEI. CDR3 sequence: CASRGDRSQRYGTDTQYF. CDR3 bases: TGTGCCAGCAGGGGGGACAGGTCCCAGCGATATGGCACAGATACGCAGTATTTT.

Only one count was recorded for this clone. The V call is TRBV18, the J call TRBJ2-7; 10 bases line up with TRBD1. The germline V gene encodes CDR1 KGHSH and CDR2 LQKENI. CDR3 length equals 16 residues. With V trimmed by 2 bases and J by 2 bases, 6 bases remained unmatched. The DNA for the CDR3 is TGTGCCAGCTCACCAAGCCGGGACAGGGGCGCCTACGAGCAGTACGTC. Translated: CASSPSRDRGAYEQYV.

V usage is TRBV5-1 and J usage is TRBJ2-5, with 10 bases matching TRBD2. J lost 4 bases, V lost 4 bases, and 10 bases had no gene match. This CDR3 spans 16 amino acids. Per the germline V gene, CDR1 is SGHRS and CDR2 is YFSETQ. The CDR3 DNA is TGCGCCAGCAGCCTTCAAGTAGCGGGAGGAACAGAGACCCAGTACTTC. Amino acid sequence: CASSLQVAGGTETQYF.

V and J are TRBV7-2 and TRBJ2-7; D perhaps matches TRBD2 (5 bases). This CDR3 comprises 14 residues. CDR1 and CDR2 (germline): SGHTA, FQGNSA. V was pared by 4 bases and J by 1 base, with 11 bases between. In DNA, the CDR3 is TGTGCCAGCAGCTCTCTAGCCTATTCCTACGAGCAGTACTTC. Translated: CASSSLAYSYEQYF.

V gene TRBV4-2 combines with J gene TRBJ1-2; D not certain. Germline V CDR1 and CDR2: LGHNA, YNFKEQ. CDR3 length equals 14 residues. Trimming cost V 0 bases and J 8 bases, with 13 bases left between them. The CDR3 here is CASSQEGSASGYTF. CDR3 sequence (DNA): TGTGCCAGCAGCCAAGAAGGGAGCGCATCGGGCTACACCTTC.